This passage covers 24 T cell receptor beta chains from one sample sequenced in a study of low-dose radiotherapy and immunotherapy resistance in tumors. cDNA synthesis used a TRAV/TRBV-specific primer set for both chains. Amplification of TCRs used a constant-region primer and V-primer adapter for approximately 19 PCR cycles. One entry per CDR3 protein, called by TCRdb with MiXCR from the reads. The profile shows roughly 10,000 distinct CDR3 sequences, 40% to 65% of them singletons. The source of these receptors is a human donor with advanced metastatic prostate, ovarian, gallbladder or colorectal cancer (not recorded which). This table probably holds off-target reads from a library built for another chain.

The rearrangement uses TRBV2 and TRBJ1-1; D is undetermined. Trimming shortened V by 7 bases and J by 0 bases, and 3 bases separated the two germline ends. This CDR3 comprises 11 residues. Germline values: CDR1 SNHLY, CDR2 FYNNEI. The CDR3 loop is CASMLNTEAFF. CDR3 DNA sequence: TGTGCCAGCATGCTGAACACTGAAGCTTTCTTT.

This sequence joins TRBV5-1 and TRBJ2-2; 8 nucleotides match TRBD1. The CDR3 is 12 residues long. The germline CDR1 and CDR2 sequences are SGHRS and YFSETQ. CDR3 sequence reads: CAATGDTGELFF. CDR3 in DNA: TGCGCTGCGACAGGGGACACCGGGGAGCTGTTTTTT. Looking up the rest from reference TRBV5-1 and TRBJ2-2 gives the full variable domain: KAGVTQTPRYLIKTRGQQVTLSCSPISGHRSVSWYQQTPGQGLQFLFEYFSETQRNKGNFPGRFSGRQFSNSRSEMNVSTLELGDSALYLCAATGDTGELFFGEGSRLTVL.

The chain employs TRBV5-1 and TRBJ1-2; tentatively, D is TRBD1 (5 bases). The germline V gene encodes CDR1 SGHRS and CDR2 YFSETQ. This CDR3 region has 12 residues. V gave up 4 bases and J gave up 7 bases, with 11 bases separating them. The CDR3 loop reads CASSPNRSGYTF. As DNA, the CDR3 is TGCGCCAGCAGCCCAAACAGGAGTGGCTACACCTTC. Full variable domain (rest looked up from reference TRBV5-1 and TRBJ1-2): KAGVTQTPRYLIKTRGQQVTLSCSPISGHRSVSWYQQTPGQGLQFLFEYFSETQRNKGNFPGRFSGRQFSNSRSEMNVSTLELGDSALYLCASSPNRSGYTFGSGTRLTVV.

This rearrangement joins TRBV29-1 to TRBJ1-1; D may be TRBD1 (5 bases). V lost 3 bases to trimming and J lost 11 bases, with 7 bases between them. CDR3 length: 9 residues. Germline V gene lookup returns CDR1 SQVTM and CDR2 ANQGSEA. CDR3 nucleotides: TGCAGCGTTGAGGACACGGCTTTCTTT. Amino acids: CSVEDTAFF.

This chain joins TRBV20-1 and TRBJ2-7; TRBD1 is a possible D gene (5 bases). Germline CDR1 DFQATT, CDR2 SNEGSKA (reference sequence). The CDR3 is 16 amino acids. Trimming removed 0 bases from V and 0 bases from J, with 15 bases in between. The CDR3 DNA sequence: TGCAGTGCTAGAGAGGGGCAGGCTCGAAGCTCCTACGAGCAGTACTTC. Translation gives CSAREGQARSSYEQYF.

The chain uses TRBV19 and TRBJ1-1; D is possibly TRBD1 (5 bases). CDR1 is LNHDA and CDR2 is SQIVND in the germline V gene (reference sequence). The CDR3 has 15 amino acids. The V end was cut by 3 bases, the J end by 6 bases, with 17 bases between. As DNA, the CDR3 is TGTGCCAGTAGTATCTCTTTGAGACAGCCTCCTGAAGCTTTCTTT. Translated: CASSISLRQPPEAFF.

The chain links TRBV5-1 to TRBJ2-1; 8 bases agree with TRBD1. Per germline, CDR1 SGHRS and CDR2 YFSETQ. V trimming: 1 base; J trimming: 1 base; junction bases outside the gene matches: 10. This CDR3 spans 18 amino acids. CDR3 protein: CASSLIYSRQGSYNEQFF. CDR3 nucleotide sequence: TGCGCCAGCAGCTTGATTTATTCGAGACAGGGGTCCTACAATGAGCAGTTCTTC.

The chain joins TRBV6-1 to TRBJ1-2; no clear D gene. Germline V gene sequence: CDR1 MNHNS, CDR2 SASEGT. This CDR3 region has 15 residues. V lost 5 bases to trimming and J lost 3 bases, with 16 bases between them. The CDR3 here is CASSYRAATYYGYTF. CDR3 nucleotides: TGTGCCAGCAGTTATAGGGCAGCTACTTACTATGGCTACACCTTC.

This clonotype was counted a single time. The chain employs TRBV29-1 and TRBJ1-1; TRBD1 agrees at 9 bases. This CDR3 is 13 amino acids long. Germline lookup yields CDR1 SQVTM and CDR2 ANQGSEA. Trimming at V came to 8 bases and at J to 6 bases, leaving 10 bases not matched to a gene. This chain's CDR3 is CSSRRQGVPEAFF. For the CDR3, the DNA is TGCAGCTCCAGGAGACAGGGGGTCCCTGAAGCTTTCTTT. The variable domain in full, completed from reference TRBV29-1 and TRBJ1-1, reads SAVISQKPSRDICQRGTSLTIQCQVDSQVTMMFWYRQQPGQSLTLIATANQGSEATYESGFVIDKFPISRPNLTFSTLTVSNMSPEDSSIYLCSSRRQGVPEAFFGQGTRLTVV.

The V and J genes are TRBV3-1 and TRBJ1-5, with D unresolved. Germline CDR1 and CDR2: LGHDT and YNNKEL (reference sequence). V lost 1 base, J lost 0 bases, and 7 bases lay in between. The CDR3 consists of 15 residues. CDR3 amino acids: CASSQGGYSNQPQHF. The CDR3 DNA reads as TGTGCCAGCAGCCAAGGCGGTTATAGCAATCAGCCCCAGCATTTT.

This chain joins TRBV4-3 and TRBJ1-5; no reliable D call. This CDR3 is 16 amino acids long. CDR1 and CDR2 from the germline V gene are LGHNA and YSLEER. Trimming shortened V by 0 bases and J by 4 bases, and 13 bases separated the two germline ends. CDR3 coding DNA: TGCGCCAGCAGCCAAGAAGGAGGGAGCGAGAATCAGCCCCAGCATTTT. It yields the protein CASSQEGGSENQPQHF.

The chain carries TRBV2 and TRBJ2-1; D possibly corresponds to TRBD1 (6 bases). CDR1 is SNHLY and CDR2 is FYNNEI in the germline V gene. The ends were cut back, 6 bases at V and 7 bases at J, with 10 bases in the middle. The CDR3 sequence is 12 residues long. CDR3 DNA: TGTGCCAGCAGCAGGGACACTAATGAGCAGTTCTTC. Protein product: CASSRDTNEQFF.

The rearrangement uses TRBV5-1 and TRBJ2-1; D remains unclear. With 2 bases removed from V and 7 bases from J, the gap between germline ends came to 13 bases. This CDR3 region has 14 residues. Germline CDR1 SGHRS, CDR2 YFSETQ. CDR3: CASSLDAAGNEQFF. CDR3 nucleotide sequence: TGCGCCAGCAGCTTAGACGCCGCAGGAAATGAGCAGTTCTTC.

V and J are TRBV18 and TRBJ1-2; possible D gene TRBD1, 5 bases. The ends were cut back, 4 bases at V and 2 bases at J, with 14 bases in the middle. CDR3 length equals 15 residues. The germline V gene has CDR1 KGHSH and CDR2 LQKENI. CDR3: CASSLRDALNYGYTF. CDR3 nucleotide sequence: TGTGCCAGCTCACTCCGGGACGCCCTAAACTATGGCTACACCTTC.

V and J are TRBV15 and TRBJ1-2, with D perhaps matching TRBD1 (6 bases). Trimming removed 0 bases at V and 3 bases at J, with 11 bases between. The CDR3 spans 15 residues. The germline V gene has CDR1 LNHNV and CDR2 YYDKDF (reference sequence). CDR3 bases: TGTGCCACCAGCAGAGACAGGGGCGGCTACTATGGCTACACCTTC. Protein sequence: CATSRDRGGYYGYTF.

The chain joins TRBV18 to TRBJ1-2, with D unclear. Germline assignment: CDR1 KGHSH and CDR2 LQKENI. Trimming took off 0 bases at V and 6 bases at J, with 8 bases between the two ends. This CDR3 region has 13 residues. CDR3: CASSPPARDGYTF. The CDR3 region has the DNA TGTGCCAGCTCACCACCGGCCCGAGATGGCTACACCTTC.

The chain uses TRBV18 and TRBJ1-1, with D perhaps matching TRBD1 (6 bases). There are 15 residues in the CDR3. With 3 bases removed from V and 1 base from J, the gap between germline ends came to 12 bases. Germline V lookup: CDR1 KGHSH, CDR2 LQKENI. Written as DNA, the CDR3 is TGTGCCAGCTCACCCCGGGAGGGGGGGAACACTGAAGCTTTCTTT. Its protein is CASSPREGGNTEAFF.

CDR3 protein: CAWNRVQETQYF. In DNA, the CDR3 is TGTGCCTGGAACAGGGTCCAAGAGACCCAGTACTTC. The chain uses TRBV30 and TRBJ2-5; D is perhaps TRBD1 (6 bases). Germline V gene sequence: CDR1 GTSNPN, CDR2 SVGIG (reference sequence). The CDR3 has 12 amino acids. V shed 4 bases and J shed 1 base, with 7 bases lying between them.

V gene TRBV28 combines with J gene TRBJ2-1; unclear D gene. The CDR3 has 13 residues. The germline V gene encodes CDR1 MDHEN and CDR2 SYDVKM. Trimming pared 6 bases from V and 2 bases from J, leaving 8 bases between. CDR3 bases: TGTGCCAGCAGCCGCAGTACCTACAATGAGCAGTTCTTC. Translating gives CASSRSTYNEQFF. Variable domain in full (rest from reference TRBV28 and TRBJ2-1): DVKVTQSSRYLVKRTGEKVFLECVQDMDHENMFWYRQDPGLGLRLIYFSYDVKMKEKGDIPEGYSVSREKKERFSLILESASTNQTSMYLCASSRSTYNEQFFGPGTRLTVL.

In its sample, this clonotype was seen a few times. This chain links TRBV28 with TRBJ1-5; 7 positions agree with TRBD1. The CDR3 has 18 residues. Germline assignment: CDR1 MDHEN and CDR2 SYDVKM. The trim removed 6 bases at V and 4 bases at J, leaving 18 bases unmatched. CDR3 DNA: TGTGCCAGCAGCCACCCCCGGGGACAGCCCTTATTAAATCAGCCCCAGCATTTT. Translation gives CASSHPRGQPLLNQPQHF.

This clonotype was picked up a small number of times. This chain's CDR3 is CASSVWGSGDTQYF. CDR3 DNA: TGTGCCAGCAGCGTATGGGGGTCGGGAGATACGCAGTATTTT. The V and J genes are TRBV9 and TRBJ2-3, with D perhaps given as TRBD1 or TRBD2 (5 bases each). There are 14 residues in the CDR3. Trimming cost V 1 base and J 5 bases, with 11 bases left between them. Germline V gene lookup returns CDR1 SGDLS and CDR2 YYNGEE. The complete variable domain, with remaining parts taken from reference TRBV9 and TRBJ2-3, reads DSGVTQTPKHLITATGQRVTLRCSPRSGDLSVYWYQQSLDQGLQFLIQYYNGEERAKGNILERFSAQQFPDLHSELNLSSLELGDSALYFCASSVWGSGDTQYFGPGTRLTVL.

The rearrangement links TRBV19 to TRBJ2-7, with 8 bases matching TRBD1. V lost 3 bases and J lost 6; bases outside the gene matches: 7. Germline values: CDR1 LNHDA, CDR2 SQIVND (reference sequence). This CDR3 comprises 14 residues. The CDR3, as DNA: TGTGCCAGTAGTATTTGGCAGGGGGCGACCGAGCAGTACTTC. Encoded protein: CASSIWQGATEQYF.

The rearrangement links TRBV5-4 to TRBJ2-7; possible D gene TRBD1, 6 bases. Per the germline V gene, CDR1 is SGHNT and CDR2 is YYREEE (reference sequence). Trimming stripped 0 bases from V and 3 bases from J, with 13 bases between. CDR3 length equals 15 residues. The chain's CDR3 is CASSLGRQDRYEQYF. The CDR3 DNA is TGTGCCAGCAGCTTGGGGAGACAGGACCGCTACGAGCAGTACTTC.

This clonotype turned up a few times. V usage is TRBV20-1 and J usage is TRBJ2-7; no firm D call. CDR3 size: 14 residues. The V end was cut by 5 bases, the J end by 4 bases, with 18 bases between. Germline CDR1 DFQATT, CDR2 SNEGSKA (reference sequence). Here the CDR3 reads CSASVHKRAYEQYF. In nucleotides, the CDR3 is TGCAGTGCTTCGGTGCACAAAAGGGCGTACGAGCAGTACTTC.